These T cell receptor beta chains were read from a single sample in a study of a mutant IDH1 vaccine in newly diagnosed glioma. Assay used: immunoSEQ multiplex PCR; TCRdb lists only in-frame clones, some missing. The sample holds 50,000 or so clones, under 90% seen once. Which antigens these TCRs recognize remains unknown. The sample was PBMCs, taken from a glioma patient whose treatment included an IDH1 peptide vaccine. All receptors derive from a woman aged 45-65 years with glioma. Both conserved end residues are part of each CDR3. D genes are given only for firm matches. The size entry is marked missing in some rows and otherwise reads once, few, many or a size class.

D gene | J gene | V gene | clone size | CDR3 protein | CDR3 DNA
TRBD2 | TRBJ2-5 | TRBV27 | - | CASKNGLAGETQYF | TGTGCCAGCAAGAACGGTCTAGCGGGAGAGACCCAGTACTTC
- | TRBJ2-7 | TRBV15 | - | CATSRGQYEQYF | TGTGCCACCAGCAGAGGACAGTACGAGCAGTACTTC
- | TRBJ1-2 | TRBV5-1 | - | CASSFGQGTGLESGYTF | TGCGCCAGCAGCTTTGGCCAAGGGACGGGTCTGGAGAGTGGCTACACCTTC
TRBD2 | TRBJ2-5 | TRBV5-1 | - | CASSLALAGGPQETQYF | TGCGCCAGCAGCTTGGCCCTAGCGGGGGGGCCCCAAGAGACCCAGTACTTC
TRBD1 | TRBJ2-1 | TRBV5-6 | once | CASSPAGTGNNEQFF | TGTGCCAGCAGCCCAGCCGGGACAGGGAACAATGAGCAGTTCTTC
- | TRBJ1-4 | TRBV5-6 | - | CASSSTSFRTGIGYEKLFF | TGTGCCAGCAGCTCCACTAGTTTTCGGACGGGGATCGGGTACGAAAAACTGTTTTTT
- | TRBJ2-7 | TRBV27 | - | CASSLLDGYEQYF | TGTGCCAGCAGTTTATTGGACGGCTACGAGCAGTACTTC
- | TRBJ1-1 | TRBV7-9 | - | CASMETRGQLNTEAFF | TGTGCCAGCATGGAAACCCGGGGGCAGCTGAACACTGAAGCTTTCTTT
TRBD1 | TRBJ2-6 | TRBV10-3 | - | CATPSDPGQASSGANVLTF | TGTGCCACCCCCAGCGACCCGGGACAGGCTAGCTCTGGGGCCAACGTCCTGACTTTC
TRBD1 | TRBJ2-5 | TRBV5-8 | - | CASSFPGQRETQYF | TGTGCCAGCAGCTTTCCGGGACAGAGGGAGACCCAGTACTTC
TRBD1 | TRBJ1-4 | TRBV5-1 | - | CASSLRGLNEKLFF | TGCGCCAGCAGCTTGAGGGGGCTTAATGAAAAACTGTTTTTT
TRBD2 | TRBJ2-7 | TRBV7-6 | - | CASSVETSASYEQYF | TGTGCCAGCAGCGTGGAGACTAGCGCATCCTACGAGCAGTACTTC
- | TRBJ1-1 | TRBV9 | few | CASSVVRGETEAFF | TGTGCCAGCAGCGTAGTGAGGGGAGAGACTGAAGCTTTCTTT
- | TRBJ1-1 | TRBV7-3 | few | CASSSNTEAFF | TGTGCCAGCAGCTCGAACACTGAAGCTTTCTTT
- | TRBJ1-6 | TRBV9 | - | CASSVSVSPLHF | TGTGCCAGCAGCGTTTCAGTCTCACCCCTCCACTTT
- | TRBJ2-7 | TRBV7-2 | - | CASSLARTSGEQYF | TGTGCCAGCAGCTTAGCGAGGACTTCCGGCGAGCAGTACTTC
- | TRBJ1-5 | TRBV19 | once | CASSIAAANQPQHF | TGTGCCAGTAGTATAGCGGCAGCAAATCAGCCCCAGCATTTT
TRBD1 | TRBJ1-1 | TRBV27 | - | CASSSLSWVTGVRAFF | TGTGCCAGCAGTTCTCTGTCTTGGGTTACAGGGGTTCGAGCTTTCTTT
- | TRBJ1-2 | TRBV5-1 | - | CASSLASPYRIEGYTF | TGCGCCAGCAGCTTGGCCTCCCCCTATCGGATAGAAGGCTACACCTTC
- | TRBJ1-5 | TRBV2 | - | CASSVRVSNQPQHF | TGTGCCAGCAGTGTTAGGGTTAGCAATCAGCCCCAGCATTTT
- | TRBJ2-1 | TRBV5-1 | - | CASSLGGASYNEQFF | TGCGCCAGCAGCTTGGGGGGGGCCTCCTACAATGAGCAGTTCTTC
TRBD2 | TRBJ2-3 | TRBV9 | - | CASSVRAGGQDTQYF | TGTGCCAGCAGCGTGCGAGCGGGGGGGCAAGATACGCAGTATTTT
- | TRBJ1-5 | TRBV19 | - | CASSAPPVGPSNQPQHF | TGTGCCAGTAGTGCCCCCCCTGTGGGGCCTAGCAATCAGCCCCAGCATTTT
- | TRBJ1-1 | TRBV27 | - | CASYFPRGSGTGSFPYSEAFF | TGTGCCAGCTATTTCCCTAGGGGGTCGGGCACCGGGAGTTTTCCGTACTCTGAAGCTTTCTTT
- | TRBJ2-1 | TRBV29-1 | - | CSVEDPSSGHYNEQFF | TGCAGCGTTGAAGATCCATCCAGCGGCCACTACAATGAGCAGTTCTTC
- | TRBJ2-1 | TRBV2 | - | CASSEGGLNNEQFF | TGTGCCAGCAGTGAAGGCGGTCTAAACAATGAGCAGTTCTTC
- | TRBJ1-2 | TRBV5-1 | - | CASSPSGSNYGYTF | TGCGCCAGCAGCCCGTCGGGGAGCAACTATGGCTACACCTTC
- | TRBJ2-7 | TRBV6-5 | - | CASSYADGSYEQYF | TGTGCCAGCAGTTACGCGGACGGTTCCTACGAGCAGTACTTC
- | TRBJ2-7 | TRBV20-1 | - | CSASHDYEQYF | TGCAGTGCTTCACACGACTACGAGCAGTACTTC
- | TRBJ1-1 | TRBV6-1 | - | CASSKGTEAEAFF | TGTGCCAGCAGTAAGGGCACTGAGGCTGAAGCTTTCTTT
- | TRBJ1-1 | TRBV11-2 | few | CASAFQGNTEAFF | TGTGCCAGCGCATTCCAGGGGAACACTGAAGCTTTCTTT
TRBD2 | TRBJ2-3 | TRBV5-1 | - | CASSLTSGGSTDTQYF | TGCGCCAGCAGCTTGACTAGCGGGGGAAGCACAGATACGCAGTATTTT
TRBD2 | TRBJ2-2 | TRBV2 | - | CASSFERGNTGELFF | TGTGCCAGCAGTTTTGAGCGGGGGAACACCGGGGAGCTGTTTTTT
- | TRBJ2-1 | TRBV5-6 | - | CASSLMGVEQFF | TGTGCCAGCAGCTTGATGGGGGTTGAGCAGTTCTTC
TRBD1 | TRBJ2-3 | TRBV10-3 | - | CAISVGQSTDTQYF | TGTGCCATCAGTGTGGGACAGAGCACAGATACGCAGTATTTT
- | TRBJ1-4 | TRBV11-1 | - | CASSLDGEGEKLFF | TGTGCCAGCAGCTTAGATGGAGAAGGAGAAAAACTGTTTTTT
- | TRBJ2-2 | TRBV7-9 | - | CASSGTLYLGPGELFF | TGTGCCAGCAGCGGAACGTTATACCTGGGACCCGGGGAGCTGTTTTTT
- | TRBJ2-2 | TRBV11-2 | - | CASSLSGRATNTGELFF | TGTGCCAGCAGCTTAAGTGGTAGAGCGACGAACACCGGGGAGCTGTTTTTT
- | TRBJ2-7 | TRBV6-1 | - | CAAEPGTSSYEQYF | TGTGCCGCAGAGCCCGGGACAAGCTCCTACGAGCAGTACTTC
- | TRBJ2-7 | TRBV21-1 | - | CASSEKPSDTYEQYF | TGTGCCAGCAGCGAAAAGCCGTCCGATACCTACGAGCAGTACTTC
TRBD1 | TRBJ1-2 | TRBV13 | - | CASRRAGTGGLDYTF | TGTGCCAGCAGGCGGGCGGGGACAGGGGGTTTAGACTACACCTTC
- | TRBJ1-1 | TRBV11-2 | - | CASNPGGTEAFF | TGTGCCAGCAACCCCGGAGGCACTGAAGCTTTCTTT
TRBD2 | TRBJ2-3 | TRBV10-1 | - | CASSETSGGPDTQYF | TGCGCCAGCAGTGAGACTAGCGGGGGACCCGATACGCAGTATTTT